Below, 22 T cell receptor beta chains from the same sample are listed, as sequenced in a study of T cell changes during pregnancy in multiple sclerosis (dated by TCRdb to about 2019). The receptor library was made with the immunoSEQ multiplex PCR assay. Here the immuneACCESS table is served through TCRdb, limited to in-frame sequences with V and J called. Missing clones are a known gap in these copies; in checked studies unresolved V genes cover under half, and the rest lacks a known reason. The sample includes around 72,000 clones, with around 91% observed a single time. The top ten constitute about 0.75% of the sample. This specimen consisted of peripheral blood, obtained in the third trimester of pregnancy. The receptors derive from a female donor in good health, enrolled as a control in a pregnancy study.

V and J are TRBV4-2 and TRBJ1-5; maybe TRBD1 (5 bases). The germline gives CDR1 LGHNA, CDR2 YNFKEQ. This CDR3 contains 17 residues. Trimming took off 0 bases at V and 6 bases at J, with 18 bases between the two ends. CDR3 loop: CASSQDYTLGAVQPQHF. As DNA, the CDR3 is TGTGCCAGCAGCCAAGATTACACCCTAGGGGCAGTTCAGCCCCAGCATTTT.

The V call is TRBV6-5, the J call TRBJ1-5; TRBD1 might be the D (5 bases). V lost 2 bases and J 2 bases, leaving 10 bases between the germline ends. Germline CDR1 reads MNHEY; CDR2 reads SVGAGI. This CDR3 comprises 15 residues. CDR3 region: CASSYGRGRNQPQHF. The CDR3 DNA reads TGTGCCAGCAGTTACGGAAGGGGTCGCAATCAGCCCCAGCATTTT.

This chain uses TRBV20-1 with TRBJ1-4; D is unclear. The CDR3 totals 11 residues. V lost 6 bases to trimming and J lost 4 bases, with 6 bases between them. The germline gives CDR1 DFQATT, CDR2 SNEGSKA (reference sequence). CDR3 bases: TGCAGTGCCAATTTTAATGAAAAACTGTTTTTT. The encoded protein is CSANFNEKLFF.

CDR3 residues: CASSQDRGTLMNTEAFF. The CDR3, as DNA: TGCGCCAGCAGCCAAGATAGGGGCACCTTGATGAACACTGAAGCTTTCTTT. The chain couples TRBV4-1 to TRBJ1-1, with a possible D match to TRBD1 (5 bases). Germline V gene data show CDR1 as MGHRA and CDR2 as YSYEKL. The CDR3 covers 17 residues. Trimming removed 0 bases from V and 0 bases from J, with 14 bases in between.

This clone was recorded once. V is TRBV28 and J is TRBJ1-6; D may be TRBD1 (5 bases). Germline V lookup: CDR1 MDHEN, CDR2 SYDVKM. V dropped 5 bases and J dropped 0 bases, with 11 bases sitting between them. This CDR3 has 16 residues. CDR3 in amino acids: CASSPSDSSYNSPLHF. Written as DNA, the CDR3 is TGTGCCAGCAGTCCCTCTGACAGCTCCTATAATTCACCCCTCCACTTT.

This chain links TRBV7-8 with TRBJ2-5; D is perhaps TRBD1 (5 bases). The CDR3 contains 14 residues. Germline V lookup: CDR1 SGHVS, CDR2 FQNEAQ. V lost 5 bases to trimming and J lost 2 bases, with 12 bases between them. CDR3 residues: CASSRTRVQETQYF. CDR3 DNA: TGTGCCAGCAGCAGGACCAGGGTTCAAGAGACCCAGTACTTC.

CDR3 in amino acids: CASGPGGLNTGELFF. CDR3 bases: TGCGCCAGCGGTCCGGGAGGGCTCAACACCGGGGAGCTGTTTTTT. The rearrangement uses TRBV4-3 and TRBJ2-2; TRBD2 matches at 8 bases. Germline V gives CDR1 LGHNA, CDR2 YSLEER. Losses at the gene ends were 8 bases for V and 2 bases for J; bases not matched to a gene: 7. CDR3 size: 15 residues.

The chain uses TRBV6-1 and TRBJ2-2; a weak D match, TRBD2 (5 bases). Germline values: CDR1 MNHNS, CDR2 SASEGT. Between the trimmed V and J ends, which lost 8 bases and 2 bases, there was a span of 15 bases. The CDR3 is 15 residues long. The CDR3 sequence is CASGIEGTNTGELFF. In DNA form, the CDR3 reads TGTGCCAGCGGGATAGAGGGCACCAACACCGGGGAGCTGTTTTTT.

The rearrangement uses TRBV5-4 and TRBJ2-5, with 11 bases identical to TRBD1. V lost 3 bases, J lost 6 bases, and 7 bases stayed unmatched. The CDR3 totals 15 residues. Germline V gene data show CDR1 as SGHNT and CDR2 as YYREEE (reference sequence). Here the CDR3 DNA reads TGTGCCAGCAGCTCCGGGTGGGACAGGGGGAAGACCCAGTACTTC. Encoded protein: CASSSGWDRGKTQYF.

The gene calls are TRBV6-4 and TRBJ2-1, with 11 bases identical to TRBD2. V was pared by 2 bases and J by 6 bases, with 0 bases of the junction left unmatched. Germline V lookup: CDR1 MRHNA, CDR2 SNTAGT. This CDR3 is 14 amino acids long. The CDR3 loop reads CASSDLAGGNEQFF. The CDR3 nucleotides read TGTGCCAGCAGTGACCTAGCGGGGGGCAATGAGCAGTTCTTC.

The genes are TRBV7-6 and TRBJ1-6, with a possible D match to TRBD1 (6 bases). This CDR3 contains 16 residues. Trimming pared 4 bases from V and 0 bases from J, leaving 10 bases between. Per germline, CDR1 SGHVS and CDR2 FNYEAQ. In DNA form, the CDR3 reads TGTGCCAGCAGCTGGACAGAGAGCTCCTATAATTCACCCCTCCACTTT. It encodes CASSWTESSYNSPLHF. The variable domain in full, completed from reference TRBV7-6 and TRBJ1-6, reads GAGVSQSPRYKVTKRGQDVALRCDPISGHVSLYWYRQALGQGPEFLTYFNYEAQQDKSGLPNDRFSAERPEGSISTLTIQRTEQRDSAMYRCASSWTESSYNSPLHFGNGTRLTVT.

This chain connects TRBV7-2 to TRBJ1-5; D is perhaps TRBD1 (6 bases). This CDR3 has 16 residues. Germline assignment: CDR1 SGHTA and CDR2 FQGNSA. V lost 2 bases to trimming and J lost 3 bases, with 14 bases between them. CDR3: CASSLQLTGVNQPQHF. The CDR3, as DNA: TGTGCCAGCAGCTTACAATTGACAGGCGTCAATCAGCCCCAGCATTTT. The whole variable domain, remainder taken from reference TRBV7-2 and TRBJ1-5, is GAGVSQSPSNKVTEKGKDVELRCDPISGHTALYWYRQSLGQGLEFLIYFQGNSAPDKSGLPSDRFSAERTGGSVSTLTIQRTQQEDSAVYLCASSLQLTGVNQPQHFGDGTRLSIL.

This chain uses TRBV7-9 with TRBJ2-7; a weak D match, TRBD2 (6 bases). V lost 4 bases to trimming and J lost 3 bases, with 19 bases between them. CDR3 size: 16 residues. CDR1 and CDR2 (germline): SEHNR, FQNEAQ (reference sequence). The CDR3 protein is CASSSSGGAGFYEQYF. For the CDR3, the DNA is TGTGCCAGCAGCTCCTCGGGCGGGGCCGGTTTCTACGAGCAGTACTTC.

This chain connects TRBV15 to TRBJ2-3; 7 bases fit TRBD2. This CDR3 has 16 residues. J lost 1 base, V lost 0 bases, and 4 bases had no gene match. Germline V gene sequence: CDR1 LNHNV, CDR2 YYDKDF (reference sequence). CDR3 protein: CATSRDSSGRTDTQYF. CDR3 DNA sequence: TGTGCCACCAGCAGAGATTCTAGCGGACGCACAGATACGCAGTATTTT.

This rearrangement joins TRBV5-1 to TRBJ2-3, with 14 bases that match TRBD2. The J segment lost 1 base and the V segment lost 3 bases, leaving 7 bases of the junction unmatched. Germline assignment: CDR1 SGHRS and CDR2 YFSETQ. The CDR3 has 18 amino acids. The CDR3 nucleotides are TGCGCCAGCAGCTCCGGGACTAGCGGGGGTTCCGGCACAGATACGCAGTATTTT. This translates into CASSSGTSGGSGTDTQYF.

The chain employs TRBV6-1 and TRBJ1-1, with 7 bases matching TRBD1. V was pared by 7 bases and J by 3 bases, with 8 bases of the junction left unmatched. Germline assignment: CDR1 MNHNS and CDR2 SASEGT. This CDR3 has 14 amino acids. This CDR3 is CASKSDRTHTEAFF. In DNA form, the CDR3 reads TGTGCCAGCAAATCGGACAGGACCCACACTGAAGCTTTCTTT.

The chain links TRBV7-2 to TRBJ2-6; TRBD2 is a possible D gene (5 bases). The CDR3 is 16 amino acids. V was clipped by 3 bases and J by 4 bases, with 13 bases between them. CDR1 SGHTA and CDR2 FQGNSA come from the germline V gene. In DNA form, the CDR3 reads TGTGCCAGCAGCTTGCGTGCAACGGGAGGGGCCAACGTCCTGACTTTC. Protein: CASSLRATGGANVLTF.

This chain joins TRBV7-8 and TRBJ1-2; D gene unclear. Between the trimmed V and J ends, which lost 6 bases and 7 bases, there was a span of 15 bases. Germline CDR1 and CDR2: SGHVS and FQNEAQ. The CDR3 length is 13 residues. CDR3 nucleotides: TGTGCCAGCAGTCTGAACCCGGGTGGTGGCTACACCTTC. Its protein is CASSLNPGGGYTF. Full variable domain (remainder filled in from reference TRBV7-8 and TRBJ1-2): GAGVSQSPRYKVAKRGQDVALRCDPISGHVSLFWYQQALGQGPEFLTYFQNEAQLDKSGLPSDRFFAERPEGSVSTLKIQRTQQEDSAVYLCASSLNPGGGYTFGSGTRLTVV.

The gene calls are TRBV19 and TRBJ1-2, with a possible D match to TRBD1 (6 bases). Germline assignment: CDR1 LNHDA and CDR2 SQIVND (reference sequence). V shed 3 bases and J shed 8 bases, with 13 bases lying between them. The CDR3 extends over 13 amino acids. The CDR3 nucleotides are TGTGCCAGTAGTATTTTTCAGGGGCAAGGCTACACCTTC. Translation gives CASSIFQGQGYTF.

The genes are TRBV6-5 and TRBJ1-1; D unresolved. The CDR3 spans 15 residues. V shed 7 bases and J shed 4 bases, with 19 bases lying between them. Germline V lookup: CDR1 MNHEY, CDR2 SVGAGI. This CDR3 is CASNVKRIRGTEAFF. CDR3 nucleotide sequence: TGTGCCAGCAACGTAAAGCGCATCCGAGGCACTGAAGCTTTCTTT.

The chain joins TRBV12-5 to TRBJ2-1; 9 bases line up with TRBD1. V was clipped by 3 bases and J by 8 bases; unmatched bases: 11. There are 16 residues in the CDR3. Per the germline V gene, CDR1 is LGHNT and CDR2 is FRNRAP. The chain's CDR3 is CASGFSRDREIDEQFF. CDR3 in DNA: TGTGCTAGTGGTTTCTCCCGGGACAGGGAGATCGATGAGCAGTTCTTC.

CDR3 sequence reads: CASTQQNNSPLHF. DNA for the CDR3: TGTGCCAGCACACAACAGAATAATTCACCCCTCCACTTT. The V call is TRBV27, the J call TRBJ1-6; D not resolved. This CDR3 spans 13 amino acids. The germline V gene has CDR1 MNHEY and CDR2 SMNVEV (reference sequence). With 7 bases removed from V and 5 bases from J, the gap between germline ends came to 9 bases.